One and the same sample provided the 4 T cell receptor beta chains below, sequenced in a study of T cells in pancreatic ductal adenocarcinoma (dated by TCRdb to the late 2010s). Selected pancreatic ductal adenocarcinoma patients had undergone surgery without neoadjuvant therapy. Library construction relied on the immunoSEQ multiplex PCR assay. Sourced from immuneACCESS, this table was stored by TCRdb with only in-frame sequences that have V and J called. A share of the clones is absent; for the studies checked, an unresolved V gene accounts for under half, and the remainder has no known explanation. Present in this sample are roughly 100,000 clones, over 90% of which were seen just once. The ten largest account for less than 4% of the sample. Sequenced: PBMCs. These receptors all come from a human donor with pancreatic ductal adenocarcinoma.

This rearrangement joins TRBV2 to TRBJ1-2; 7 bases align to TRBD1. This CDR3 has 13 residues. From germline, CDR1 is SNHLY and CDR2 FYNNEI. J lost 6 bases, V lost 7 bases, and 8 bases had no gene match. DNA for the CDR3: TGTGCCAGCAACACAGACAGGGCCGATGGCTACACCTTC. This sequence encodes CASNTDRADGYTF.

The rearrangement joins TRBV6-5 to TRBJ2-1; D is possibly TRBD1 (5 bases). Germline lookup yields CDR1 MNHEY and CDR2 SVGAGI. This CDR3 is 12 amino acids long. Deletions cut 5 bases from V and 8 bases from J, with 10 bases between. DNA of the CDR3: TGTGCCAGCAGTCGACCAGGGTATGAGCAGTTCTTC. Translating it yields CASSRPGYEQFF.

This rearrangement joins TRBV9 to TRBJ1-5; 10 nucleotides agree with TRBD1. In germline, CDR1 is SGDLS, CDR2 YYNGEE. The CDR3 is 15 residues long. V shed 7 bases and J 8 bases; nucleotides not matched to a gene: 12. The CDR3 coding sequence is TGTGCCAGCTCTAAGGGGGGACAGGGGATTGAGCCCCAGCATTTT. It translates to CASSKGGQGIEPQHF. Variable domain in full (rest from reference TRBV9 and TRBJ1-5): DSGVTQTPKHLITATGQRVTLRCSPRSGDLSVYWYQQSLDQGLQFLIQYYNGEERAKGNILERFSAQQFPDLHSELNLSSLELGDSALYFCASSKGGQGIEPQHFGDGTRLSIL.

The sample holds one count of this clone. The chain uses TRBV18 and TRBJ2-1, with no clear D. Germline V gives CDR1 KGHSH, CDR2 LQKENI. V lost 0 bases and J lost 0, with 9 bases in between. This CDR3 is built from 16 residues. This chain's CDR3 is CASSPPPGRSYNEQFF. The CDR3 DNA reads as TGTGCCAGCTCACCACCCCCCGGTCGCTCCTACAATGAGCAGTTCTTC. Full variable domain (outside the CDR3, taken from reference TRBV18 and TRBJ2-1): NAGVMQNPRHLVRRRGQEARLRCSPMKGHSHVYWYRQLPEEGLKFMVYLQKENIIDESGMPKERFSAEFPKEGPSILRIQQVVRGDSAAYFCASSPPPGRSYNEQFFGPGTRLTVL.